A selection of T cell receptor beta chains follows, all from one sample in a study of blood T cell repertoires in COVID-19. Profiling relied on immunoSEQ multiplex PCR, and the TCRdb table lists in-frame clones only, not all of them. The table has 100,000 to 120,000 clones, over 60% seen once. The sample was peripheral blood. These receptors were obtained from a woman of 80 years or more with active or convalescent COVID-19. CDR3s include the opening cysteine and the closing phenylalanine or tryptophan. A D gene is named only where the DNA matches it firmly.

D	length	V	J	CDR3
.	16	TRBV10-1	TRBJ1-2	CASREERGGPNYGYTF
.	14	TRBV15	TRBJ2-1	CATSRDLGTNEQFF
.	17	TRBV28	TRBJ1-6	CASRLRGSRSYNSPLHF
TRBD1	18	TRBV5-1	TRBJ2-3	CASSTGQGRSTSTDTQYF
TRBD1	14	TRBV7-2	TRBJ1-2	CASSLGQGVRGYTF
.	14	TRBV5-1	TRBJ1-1	CASRRQEANTEAFF
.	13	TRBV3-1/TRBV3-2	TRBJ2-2	CASSQQTGSELFF
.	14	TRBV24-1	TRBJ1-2	CATSTAGVAYGYTF
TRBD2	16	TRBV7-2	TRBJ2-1	CASSISRGTSGRKQFF
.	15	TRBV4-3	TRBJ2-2	CASSQDSVRTGELFF
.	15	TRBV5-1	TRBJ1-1	CASSFLLGVSTEAFF
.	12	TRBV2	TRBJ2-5	CASTPGRETQYF
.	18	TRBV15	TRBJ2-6	CATSGTWTVSSGANVLTF
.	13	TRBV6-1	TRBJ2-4	CASSEALGLIQYF
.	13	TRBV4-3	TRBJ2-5	CASSLETGSAQYF
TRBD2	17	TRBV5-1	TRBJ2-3	CASSRSGRTAGTDTQYF
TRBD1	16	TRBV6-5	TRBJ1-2	CASSYTPGQGAYGYTF
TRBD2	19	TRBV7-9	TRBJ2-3	CASSLDLGRLAGSTDTQYF
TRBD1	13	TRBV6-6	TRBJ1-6	CASSYSLDRPLHF
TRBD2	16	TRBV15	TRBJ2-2	CATSRVPSGNTGELFF
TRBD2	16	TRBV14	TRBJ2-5	CASSQARTSGQETQYF
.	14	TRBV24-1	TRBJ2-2	CATSPNRNTGELFF
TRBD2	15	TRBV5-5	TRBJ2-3	CASSTSGASTDTQYF
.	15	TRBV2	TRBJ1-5	CASKPGTITGQPQHF
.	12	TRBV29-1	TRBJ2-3	CSQGLGADTQYF
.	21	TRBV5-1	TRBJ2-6	CASSLESDLTGFISGANVLTF
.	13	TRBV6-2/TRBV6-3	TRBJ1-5	CASSWTENQPQHF
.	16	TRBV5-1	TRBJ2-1	CASSLGGRQAYNEQFF
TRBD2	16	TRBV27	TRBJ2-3	CASSLSASGRTDTQYF
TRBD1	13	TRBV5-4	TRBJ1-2	CASSTGTGLGYTF
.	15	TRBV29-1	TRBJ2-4	CSVGPTQGPGNIQYF
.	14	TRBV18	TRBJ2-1	CASSPGALNNEQFF
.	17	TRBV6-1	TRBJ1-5	CASSEARWRQLNQPQHF